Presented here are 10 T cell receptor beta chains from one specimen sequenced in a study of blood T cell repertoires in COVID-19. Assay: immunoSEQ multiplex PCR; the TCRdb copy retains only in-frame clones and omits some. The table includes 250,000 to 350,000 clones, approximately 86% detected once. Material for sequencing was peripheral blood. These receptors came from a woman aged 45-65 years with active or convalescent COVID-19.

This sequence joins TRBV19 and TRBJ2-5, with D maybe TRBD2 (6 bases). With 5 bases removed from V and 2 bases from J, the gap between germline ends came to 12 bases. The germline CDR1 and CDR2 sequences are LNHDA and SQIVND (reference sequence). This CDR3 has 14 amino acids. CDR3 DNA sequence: TGTGCCAGTAGTCACGGGGGTCATCAAGAGACCCAGTACTTC. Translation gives CASSHGGHQETQYF.

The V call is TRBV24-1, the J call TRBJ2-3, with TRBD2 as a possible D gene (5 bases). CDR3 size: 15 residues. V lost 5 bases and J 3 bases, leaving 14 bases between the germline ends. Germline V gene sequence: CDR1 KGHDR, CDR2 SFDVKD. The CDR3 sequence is CATSAKQIATDTQYF. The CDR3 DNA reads TGTGCCACCAGTGCCAAACAAATAGCGACAGATACGCAGTATTTT.

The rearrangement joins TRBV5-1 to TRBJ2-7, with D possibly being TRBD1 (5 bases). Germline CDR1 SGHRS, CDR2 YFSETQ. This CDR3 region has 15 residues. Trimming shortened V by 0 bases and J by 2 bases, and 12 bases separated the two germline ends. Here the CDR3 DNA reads TGCGCCAGCAGCTTGGTGACAGCATTTACCTACGAGCAGTACTTC. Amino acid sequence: CASSLVTAFTYEQYF. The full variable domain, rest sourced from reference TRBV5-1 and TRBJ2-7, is KAGVTQTPRYLIKTRGQQVTLSCSPISGHRSVSWYQQTPGQGLQFLFEYFSETQRNKGNFPGRFSGRQFSNSRSEMNVSTLELGDSALYLCASSLVTAFTYEQYFGPGTRLTVT.

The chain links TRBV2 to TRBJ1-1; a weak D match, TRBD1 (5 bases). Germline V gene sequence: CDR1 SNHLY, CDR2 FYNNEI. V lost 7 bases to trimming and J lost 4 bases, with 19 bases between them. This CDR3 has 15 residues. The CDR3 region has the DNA TGTGCCAGCACTGATTCGGGGCTCGGGGGCACTGAAGCTTTCTTT. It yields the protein CASTDSGLGGTEAFF.

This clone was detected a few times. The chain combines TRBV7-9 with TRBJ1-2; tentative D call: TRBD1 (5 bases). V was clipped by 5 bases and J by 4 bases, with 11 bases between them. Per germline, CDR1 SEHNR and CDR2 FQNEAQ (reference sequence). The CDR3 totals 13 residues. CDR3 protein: CASSTTGSYGYTF. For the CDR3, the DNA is TGTGCCAGCAGCACTACAGGAAGCTATGGCTACACCTTC. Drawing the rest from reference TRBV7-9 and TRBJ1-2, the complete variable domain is DTGVSQNPRHKITKRGQNVTFRCDPISEHNRLYWYRQTLGQGPEFLTYFQNEAQLEKSRLLSDRFSAERPKGSFSTLEIQRTEQGDSAMYLCASSTTGSYGYTFGSGTRLTVV.

CDR3 sequence (DNA): TGTGCCAGCAGCGTGGGTCCGACAGGGAGGGAGACCCAGTACTTC. Protein sequence: CASSVGPTGRETQYF. V and J are TRBV6-5 and TRBJ2-5, with D perhaps TRBD1 (7 bases). Trimming took off 6 bases at V and 5 bases at J, with 19 bases between the two ends. Germline CDR1 is MNHEY and CDR2 is SVGAGI. CDR3 length: 15 residues.

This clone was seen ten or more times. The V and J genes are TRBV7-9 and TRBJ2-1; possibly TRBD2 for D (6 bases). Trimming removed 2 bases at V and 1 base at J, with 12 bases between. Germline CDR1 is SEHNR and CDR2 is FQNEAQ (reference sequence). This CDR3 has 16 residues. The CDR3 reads CASSLYLGGSYNEQFF. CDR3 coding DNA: TGTGCCAGCAGCTTATATCTGGGAGGATCCTACAATGAGCAGTTCTTC.

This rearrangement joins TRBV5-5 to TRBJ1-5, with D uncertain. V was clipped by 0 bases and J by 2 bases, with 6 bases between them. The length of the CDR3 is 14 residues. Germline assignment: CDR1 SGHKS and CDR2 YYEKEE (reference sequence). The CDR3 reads CASSLGGGNQPQHF. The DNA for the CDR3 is TGTGCCAGCAGCTTGGGAGGTGGCAATCAGCCCCAGCATTTT.

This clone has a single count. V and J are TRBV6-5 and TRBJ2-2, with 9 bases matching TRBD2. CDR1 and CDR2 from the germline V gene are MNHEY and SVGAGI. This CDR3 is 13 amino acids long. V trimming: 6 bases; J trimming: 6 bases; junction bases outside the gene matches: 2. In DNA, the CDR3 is TGTGCCAGCAGGCGGGAGGGCTCCGGGGAGCTGTTTTTT. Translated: CASRREGSGELFF.

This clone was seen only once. This CDR3 is CATSRDRGQPQHF. DNA of the CDR3: TGTGCCACCAGCAGAGACAGGGGGCAGCCCCAGCATTTT. The chain couples TRBV15 to TRBJ1-5, with 7 bases identical to TRBD1. The CDR3 is 13 residues long. After removal of 0 bases from V and 7 bases from J, the junction contained 0 bases not matched to a gene. CDR1 is LNHNV and CDR2 is YYDKDF in the germline V gene (reference sequence).